Shown below are 23 T cell receptor beta chains from a single sample sequenced in a study of cytomegalovirus exposure and HLA in healthy donors (dated by TCRdb to about 2017). To prepare the library, the immunoSEQ multiplex PCR assay was applied. The multiplex PCR relied on a mix of 60 forward primers for TCR Vbeta segments and 13 reverse primers for TCR Jbeta segments. TCRdb obtained this table from immuneACCESS and retained in-frame rearrangements with V and J assigned. These tables miss some clones; where compared with another copy, unresolved V genes account for less than half of the shortfall, and the remainder is unexplained. This sample lists 64,000 or so clones; about 70% were detected once. Roughly 10% of the sample rests with the top ten. Specimen: PBMCs. All receptors come from a woman aged 45-59 years in good health and CMV-seropositive.

In its sample, this clone was seen many times. The genes are TRBV5-6 and TRBJ2-1; 9 bases match TRBD1. The ends lost 5 bases at V and 5 bases at J; junction bases unmatched: 5. There are 14 residues in the CDR3. Germline CDR1 reads SGHDT; CDR2 reads YYEEEE. The DNA of the CDR3 is TGTGCCAGCAGATCGACAGGGGGGGACAATGAGCAGTTCTTC. Amino acid sequence: CASRSTGGDNEQFF.

The chain recombines TRBV5-1 with TRBJ1-1, with a possible D match to TRBD1 (5 bases). Germline V gives CDR1 SGHRS, CDR2 YFSETQ. Trimming pared 4 bases from V and 1 base from J, leaving 8 bases between. CDR3 length: 13 amino acids. The CDR3 here is CASSPTGNTEAFF. As DNA, the CDR3 is TGCGCCAGCAGCCCCACAGGGAACACTGAAGCTTTCTTT.

This clone was seen only once. The chain combines TRBV5-3 with TRBJ2-7; 7 bases are a match to TRBD1. TRBV5-3 is classed as an ORF, of uncertain function. V lost 4 bases, J lost 0 bases, and 16 bases stayed unmatched. The length of the CDR3 is 18 residues. CDR3 region: CARSQWTGYKRSSYEQYF. The CDR3 DNA sequence: TGTGCCAGAAGCCAATGGACAGGCTACAAACGAAGCTCCTACGAGCAGTACTTC.

The chain uses TRBV2 and TRBJ2-7; tentative D call: TRBD2 (5 bases). This CDR3 has 12 amino acids. The V end was cut by 7 bases, the J end by 5 bases, with 12 bases between. The germline V gene has CDR1 SNHLY and CDR2 FYNNEI. The DNA for the CDR3 is TGTGCCAGCATGAGGGTGGGAAACGAGCAGTACTTC. Translating gives CASMRVGNEQYF.

This clone was seen more than once but under ten times. The chain combines TRBV29-1 with TRBJ2-3; D remains unclear. CDR1 and CDR2 from the germline V gene are SQVTM and ANQGSEA. This CDR3 comprises 14 residues. Trimming shortened V by 1 base and J by 4 bases, and 12 bases separated the two germline ends. DNA of the CDR3: TGCAGCGTTGAAGGTCAGGAAATACCAGATACGCAGTATTTT. Its protein is CSVEGQEIPDTQYF.

This chain uses TRBV7-2 with TRBJ2-3, with TRBD2 matching over 11 bases. The CDR3 contains 17 residues. The junction had 8 bases not matched to a gene; V was cut back by 5 bases and J by 1 base. From germline, CDR1 is SGHTA and CDR2 FQGNSA. CDR3 coding DNA: TGTGCCAGCAGCGATGAGACTAGCGGGACTCGCACAGATACGCAGTATTTT. This sequence encodes CASSDETSGTRTDTQYF. Complete variable domain (other parts from reference TRBV7-2 and TRBJ2-3): GAGVSQSPSNKVTEKGKDVELRCDPISGHTALYWYRQSLGQGLEFLIYFQGNSAPDKSGLPSDRFSAERTGGSVSTLTIQRTQQEDSAVYLCASSDETSGTRTDTQYFGPGTRLTVL.

The chain couples TRBV9 to TRBJ1-6; D may be TRBD1 (6 bases). Per germline, CDR1 SGDLS and CDR2 YYNGEE. V dropped 3 bases and J dropped 6 bases, with 16 bases sitting between them. The CDR3 contains 16 residues. CDR3: CASSAGQRGANSPLHF. CDR3 coding DNA: TGTGCCAGCAGCGCAGGACAGCGGGGGGCTAATTCACCCCTCCACTTT.

The chain has TRBV4-3 and TRBJ1-1; D perhaps matches TRBD1 (5 bases). V was trimmed by 3 bases and J by 0 bases, leaving 11 bases between them. This CDR3 is built from 15 residues. The germline V gene has CDR1 LGHNA and CDR2 YSLEER. CDR3 DNA: TGCGCCAGCAGCCATCAGACAGTCATGAACACTGAAGCTTTCTTT. Its protein product is CASSHQTVMNTEAFF.

This clone has a handful of counts. V gene TRBV11-2 combines with J gene TRBJ2-1; 7 nucleotides line up with TRBD1. J lost 6 bases, V lost 4 bases, and 9 bases had no gene match. Looked up from germline, CDR1 is SGHAT and CDR2 is FQNNGV. The CDR3 covers 15 residues. Here the CDR3 DNA reads TGTGCCAGCAGCTCCCGGGGACAGCTACTCAATGAGCAGTTCTTC. Its translation is CASSSRGQLLNEQFF. The variable domain in full, with the rest retrieved from reference TRBV11-2 and TRBJ2-1, is EAGVAQSPRYKIIEKRQSVAFWCNPISGHATLYWYQQILGQGPKLLIQFQNNGVVDDSQLPKDRFSAERLKGVDSTLKIQPAKLEDSAVYLCASSSRGQLLNEQFFGPGTRLTVL.

The gene calls are TRBV27 and TRBJ1-1, with no clear D. Trimming left V 1 base short and J 1 base short, with 4 bases between. The length of the CDR3 is 13 residues. CDR1 is MNHEY, CDR2 SMNVEV, per germline (reference sequence). The CDR3 is CASSLWANTEAFF. CDR3 bases: TGTGCCAGCAGTTTATGGGCGAACACTGAAGCTTTCTTT.

This chain uses TRBV28 with TRBJ1-2; 9 bases fit TRBD1. With 4 bases clipped from V and 3 bases from J, the junction kept 6 bases outside the gene matches. The V gene's germline CDR1 is MDHEN and CDR2 SYDVKM. This CDR3 has 15 amino acids. The CDR3 reads CASSSGTGNYYGYTF. In nucleotides, the CDR3 is TGTGCCAGCAGTTCTGGGACAGGGAACTACTATGGCTACACCTTC.

The chain is built from TRBV27 and TRBJ2-1; D may be TRBD1 (6 bases). Deletions cut 6 bases from V and 7 bases from J, with 16 bases between. The germline gives CDR1 MNHEY, CDR2 SMNVEV (reference sequence). This CDR3 comprises 14 residues. The CDR3 nucleotides are TGTGCCAGCAGCTTCAGGGGCGTCGTAAATGAGCAGTTCTTC. Protein product: CASSFRGVVNEQFF.

This clone was detected only a few times. The chain uses TRBV5-1 and TRBJ1-1; 8 bases are shared with TRBD1. J gave up 4 bases and V 7 bases, and 6 bases lay outside the gene matches. The length of the CDR3 is 13 residues. Germline V gives CDR1 SGHRS, CDR2 YFSETQ. In nucleotides, the CDR3 is TGCGCCAGCGTCGGACAGGGTCGCACTGAAGCTTTCTTT. Protein sequence: CASVGQGRTEAFF.

The V and J genes are TRBV18 and TRBJ1-5; the D gene is possibly TRBD1 (5 bases). The germline CDR1 and CDR2 sequences are KGHSH and LQKENI. Trimming left V 3 bases short and J 0 bases short, with 12 bases between. The CDR3 totals 16 residues. The CDR3 region is CASSPDMSYSNQPQHF. The DNA of the CDR3 is TGTGCCAGCTCACCGGACATGTCATATAGCAATCAGCCCCAGCATTTT.

V usage is TRBV10-3 and J usage is TRBJ2-7, with D uncertain. V dropped 3 bases and J dropped 2 bases, with 17 bases sitting between them. Germline V gene sequence: CDR1 ENHRY, CDR2 SYGVKD. This CDR3 has 16 residues. The CDR3 nucleotides read TGTGCCATCAGTGATGGAAGTAACTACGAGACCTACGAGCAGTACTTC. Its protein is CAISDGSNYETYEQYF.

The chain carries TRBV9 and TRBJ1-2; 9 bases align to TRBD1. The CDR3 is 14 amino acids. Germline loops: CDR1 SGDLS, CDR2 YYNGEE. Trimming took 2 bases from V and 4 from J; bases not matched to a gene: 3. CDR3 DNA sequence: TGTGCCAGCAGCGTTCAACAGGGGGCCTATGGCTACACCTTC. Translating it yields CASSVQQGAYGYTF. The variable domain in full, completed from reference TRBV9 and TRBJ1-2, reads DSGVTQTPKHLITATGQRVTLRCSPRSGDLSVYWYQQSLDQGLQFLIQYYNGEERAKGNILERFSAQQFPDLHSELNLSSLELGDSALYFCASSVQQGAYGYTFGSGTRLTVV.

The genes are TRBV30 and TRBJ1-2; D is ambiguous. Germline CDR1 GTSNPN, CDR2 SVGIG (reference sequence). Trimming stripped 2 bases from V and 4 bases from J, with 8 bases between. The CDR3 consists of 12 residues. DNA for the CDR3: TGTGCCTGGAGTCCGAATAGCTATGGCTACACCTTC. It codes for CAWSPNSYGYTF. Combining the CDR3 with reference TRBV30 and TRBJ1-2 gives the whole variable domain SQTIHQWPATLVQPVGSPLSLECTVEGTSNPNLYWYRQAAGRGLQLLFYSVGIGQISSEVPQNLSASRPQDRQFILSSKKLLLSDSGFYLCAWSPNSYGYTFGSGTRLTVV.

The CDR3 sequence is CASSTGTGPNGYTF. The DNA of the CDR3 is TGTGCCAGTAGCACCGGGACAGGCCCTAATGGCTACACCTTC. The rearrangement joins TRBV19 to TRBJ1-2; the match to TRBD1 covers 8 bases. CDR1 and CDR2 (germline): LNHDA, SQIVND (reference sequence). CDR3 length: 14 residues. V shed 6 bases and J 6 bases; nucleotides not matched to a gene: 9.

The chain uses TRBV27 and TRBJ1-5; possibly TRBD1 for D (6 bases). The CDR3 runs 15 residues. V lost 6 bases and J lost 6, with 18 bases in between. CDR1 and CDR2 (germline): MNHEY, SMNVEV (reference sequence). The CDR3 spells CASSRGFRGGQPQHF. DNA for the CDR3: TGTGCCAGCAGCCGAGGTTTCAGGGGCGGTCAGCCCCAGCATTTT.

The V and J genes are TRBV7-9 and TRBJ2-7; D is perhaps TRBD1 (5 bases). Trimming removed 5 bases at V and 2 bases at J, with 13 bases between. This CDR3 region has 14 residues. Germline CDR1 reads SEHNR; CDR2 reads FQNEAQ (reference sequence). The CDR3 region is CASSPSGPPYEQYF. DNA of the CDR3: TGTGCCAGCAGCCCCTCAGGGCCACCCTACGAGCAGTACTTC.

The chain uses TRBV28 and TRBJ2-3; 7 bases map to TRBD2. This CDR3 contains 16 residues. Trimming took 3 bases from V and 2 from J; bases not matched to a gene: 8. The germline gives CDR1 MDHEN, CDR2 SYDVKM. Here the CDR3 reads CASSFGQRGTTDTQYF. CDR3 nucleotides: TGTGCCAGCAGTTTTGGCCAGCGGGGAACCACAGATACGCAGTATTTT.

This clone turned up a few times. The chain joins TRBV28 to TRBJ2-1; 10 bases agree with TRBD2. CDR3 length: 14 residues. Germline lookup yields CDR1 MDHEN and CDR2 SYDVKM. V was pared by 4 bases and J by 6 bases, with 3 bases of the junction left unmatched. The CDR3 bases are TGTGCCAGCAGTTGGACTAGCGGACCCAATGAGCAGTTCTTC. As protein: CASSWTSGPNEQFF.

The rearrangement uses TRBV9 and TRBJ1-2; D remains unclear. The CDR3 is 15 amino acids. Germline V lookup: CDR1 SGDLS, CDR2 YYNGEE. V lost 0 bases, J lost 6 bases, and 15 bases lay in between. The CDR3 sequence: CASSVDSGILDGYTF. CDR3 sequence (DNA): TGTGCCAGCAGCGTAGATTCGGGGATTCTCGATGGCTACACCTTC.